Each of the 31 T cell receptor beta chains below was sequenced from the same sample in a study of OX40 agonist ivuxolimab in advanced cancers. Produced via immunoSEQ multiplex PCR; TCRdb's table is partial and in-frame only. The sample consists of about 36,000 clones, about 87% of them appearing once. The sample in question was CD4+ or CD8+ T cells sorted from blood, obtained in a trial of the OX40 agonist ivuxolimab. The receptor set was obtained from an adult with an advanced solid tumor such as melanoma, head and neck, liver or kidney cancer.

V usage is TRBV19 and J usage is TRBJ2-7; 9 bases are shared with TRBD1. The CDR3 has 15 residues. V lost 8 bases, J lost 3 bases, and 11 bases stayed unmatched. Germline CDR1 is LNHDA and CDR2 is SQIVND (reference sequence). This CDR3 is CASRRVSGQGYEQYF. The DNA of the CDR3 is TGTGCCAGTCGCCGCGTATCGGGACAGGGCTACGAGCAGTACTTC. The full variable domain, completed using reference TRBV19 and TRBJ2-7, is DGGITQSPKYLFRKEGQNVTLSCEQNLNHDAMYWYRQDPGQGLRLIYYSQIVNDFQKGDIAEGYSVSREKKESFPLTVTSAQKNPTAFYLCASRRVSGQGYEQYFGPGTRLTVT.

The chain has TRBV5-1 and TRBJ1-2, with 7 bases lining up with TRBD1. Trimming removed 3 bases from V and 0 bases from J; junction bases left unmatched: 5. Germline CDR1 is SGHRS and CDR2 is YFSETQ. CDR3 length equals 15 residues. The CDR3 nucleotides are TGCGCCAGCAGCTATCAGGGGGGAGCTAACTATGGCTACACCTTC. Translating it yields CASSYQGGANYGYTF.

The chain uses TRBV2 and TRBJ1-1, with a tentative D call TRBD1 (5 bases). V dropped 7 bases and J dropped 5 bases, with 14 bases sitting between them. This CDR3 spans 13 amino acids. Germline-derived CDR1 and CDR2 are SNHLY and FYNNEI. CDR3 coding DNA: TGTGCCAGCAAAACGCAGGGTTGGACTGAAGCTTTCTTT. Protein sequence: CASKTQGWTEAFF. The full variable domain, completed using reference TRBV2 and TRBJ1-1, is EPEVTQTPSHQVTQMGQEVILRCVPISNHLYFYWYRQILGQKVEFLVSFYNNEISEKSEIFDDQFSVERPDGSNFTLKIRSTKLEDSAMYFCASKTQGWTEAFFGQGTRLTVV.

The chain is built from TRBV6-1 and TRBJ2-3; D remains ambiguous. Germline CDR1 reads MNHNS; CDR2 reads SASEGT. This CDR3 is built from 13 residues. V lost 4 bases, J lost 0 bases, and 5 bases lay in between. The CDR3 region has the DNA TGTGCCAGCAGTGTGGGTAGCACAGATACGCAGTATTTT. This codes for CASSVGSTDTQYF.

The gene calls are TRBV10-1 and TRBJ2-3, with TRBD1 matching over 11 bases. Germline CDR1 reads WNHNN; CDR2 reads SYGVQD (reference sequence). This CDR3 is built from 14 residues. V was clipped by 6 bases and J by 7 bases; unmatched bases: 6. In DNA form, the CDR3 reads TGCGCCAGCAGGGGACAGGGGGAGGGTTATACGCAGTATTTT. This encodes CASRGQGEGYTQYF.

V usage is TRBV12-5 and J usage is TRBJ2-5; the match to TRBD1 covers 7 bases. The J segment lost 0 bases and the V segment lost 5 bases, leaving 3 bases of the junction unmatched. The CDR3 runs to 14 residues. CDR1 is LGHNT, CDR2 FRNRAP, per germline. CDR3 bases: TGTGCTAGTGGTCCCGGACAGGACCAAGAGACCCAGTACTTC. Protein: CASGPGQDQETQYF.

The V and J genes are TRBV27 and TRBJ2-1, with 10 bases that match TRBD1. The junction had 8 bases not matched to a gene; V was cut back by 4 bases and J by 8 bases. Germline CDR1 reads MNHEY; CDR2 reads SMNVEV (reference sequence). The CDR3 contains 15 residues. The CDR3 reads CASSSRDRGRHEQFF. The CDR3 nucleotides read TGTGCCAGCAGTTCCCGGGACAGGGGACGTCATGAGCAGTTCTTC.

V usage is TRBV30 and J usage is TRBJ2-7; D not resolved. V lost 3 bases, J lost 3 bases, and 6 bases lay in between. The CDR3 covers 11 residues. CDR1 is GTSNPN, CDR2 SVGIG, per germline (reference sequence). CDR3 region: CAWSGRYEQYF. CDR3 nucleotides: TGTGCCTGGAGCGGACGCTACGAGCAGTACTTC.

This chain links TRBV10-3 with TRBJ1-1; D might be TRBD1 (5 bases). CDR1 is ENHRY and CDR2 is SYGVKD in the germline V gene. This CDR3 region has 12 residues. Trimming shortened V by 6 bases and J by 6 bases, and 11 bases separated the two germline ends. CDR3 region: CAIRTWGSEAFF. CDR3 DNA: TGTGCCATCAGAACGTGGGGGTCTGAAGCTTTCTTT.

The rearrangement uses TRBV7-2 and TRBJ2-5, with 7 nucleotides matching TRBD2. V was pared by 2 bases and J by 5 bases, with 14 bases of the junction left unmatched. Per the germline V gene, CDR1 is SGHTA and CDR2 is FQGNSA. The CDR3 has 17 amino acids. This CDR3 is CASSLRLAGDLRETQYF. Written as DNA, the CDR3 is TGTGCCAGCAGCTTACGGTTGGCGGGGGACCTCCGGGAGACCCAGTACTTC. The full variable domain, rest sourced from reference TRBV7-2 and TRBJ2-5, is GAGVSQSPSNKVTEKGKDVELRCDPISGHTALYWYRQSLGQGLEFLIYFQGNSAPDKSGLPSDRFSAERTGGSVSTLTIQRTQQEDSAVYLCASSLRLAGDLRETQYFGPGTRLLVL.

V usage is TRBV7-8 and J usage is TRBJ2-1; 7 bases line up with TRBD1. Germline CDR1 is SGHVS and CDR2 is FQNEAQ. V was pared by 2 bases and J by 4 bases, with 17 bases of the junction left unmatched. This CDR3 spans 19 amino acids. CDR3 protein: CASSLLTGAGTAKYNEQFF. The CDR3 coding sequence is TGTGCCAGCAGCTTATTAACCGGAGCCGGGACAGCAAAGTACAATGAGCAGTTCTTC.

This clone was counted a single time. This sequence joins TRBV19 and TRBJ1-6; 10 bases line up with TRBD1. CDR1 is LNHDA, CDR2 SQIVND, per germline (reference sequence). The ends lost 6 bases at V and 4 bases at J; junction bases unmatched: 9. The CDR3 loop spans 17 amino acids. The CDR3, as DNA: TGTGCCAGTAGCCCCGTCCGGGACAGGGGATATAATTCACCCCTCCACTTT. Protein sequence: CASSPVRDRGYNSPLHF.

The chain links TRBV19 to TRBJ2-7; unclear D gene. The CDR3 runs 15 residues. Trimming stripped 4 bases from V and 0 bases from J, with 13 bases between. Germline assignment: CDR1 LNHDA and CDR2 SQIVND (reference sequence). This CDR3 is CASSKLPRSSYEQYF. The DNA for the CDR3 is TGTGCCAGTAGTAAGTTGCCCAGGAGCTCCTACGAGCAGTACTTC.

The rearrangement joins TRBV27 to TRBJ1-2, with TRBD1 matching 9 bases. CDR3 size: 15 residues. After removal of 5 bases from V and 7 bases from J, the junction contained 11 bases not matched to a gene. Germline V gives CDR1 MNHEY, CDR2 SMNVEV (reference sequence). The CDR3 spells CASSPPGTGMGGYTF. In nucleotides, the CDR3 is TGTGCCAGCAGTCCCCCCGGGACAGGGATGGGTGGCTACACCTTC.

This chain connects TRBV11-2 to TRBJ2-4, with D unclear. V was cut by 5 bases and J by 2 bases, with 13 bases left in between. Germline-derived CDR1 and CDR2 are SGHAT and FQNNGV. The CDR3 is 15 residues long. The DNA of the CDR3 is TGTGCCAGCAGCAAACTCGGCCTTCCCAAAAACATTCAGTACTTC. Translated: CASSKLGLPKNIQYF.

The chain employs TRBV11-2 and TRBJ2-3, with 10 bases fitting TRBD2. Germline V CDR1 and CDR2: SGHAT, FQNNGV. V lost 4 bases and J lost 0; bases outside the gene matches: 7. CDR3 length: 17 residues. The CDR3 region has the DNA TGTGCCAGCAGCTGGGGGGAACTAGCGGGAAGCACAGATACGCAGTATTTT. Protein sequence: CASSWGELAGSTDTQYF.

The rearrangement links TRBV14 to TRBJ1-5, with D hard to call. CDR1 and CDR2 (germline): SGHDN, FVKESK. Trimming pared 0 bases from V and 1 base from J, leaving 13 bases between. The CDR3 runs 17 residues. The DNA for the CDR3 is TGTGCCAGCAGCCAAGACCCCGGACCCGTCAGCAATCAGCCCCAGCATTTT. This translates into CASSQDPGPVSNQPQHF.

This chain joins TRBV4-1 and TRBJ2-7; D gene uncertain. CDR3 length equals 17 residues. Germline loops: CDR1 MGHRA, CDR2 YSYEKL. Trimming stripped 0 bases from V and 2 bases from J, with 17 bases between. This CDR3 is CASSQDPARPSTYEQYF. CDR3 sequence (DNA): TGCGCCAGCAGCCAAGATCCCGCACGACCATCAACCTACGAGCAGTACTTC.

This sequence joins TRBV28 and TRBJ2-5; TRBD1 matches at 12 bases. The CDR3 sequence is 17 residues long. The V and J ends lost 5 bases and 5 bases, in that order; junction bases with no gene match: 12. CDR1 is MDHEN and CDR2 is SYDVKM in the germline V gene. For the CDR3, the DNA is TGTGCCAGCAGTGGGGATTCGGGACAGGGGGCGCTTGAGACCCAGTACTTC. This translates into CASSGDSGQGALETQYF.

V gene TRBV28 combines with J gene TRBJ1-2; D unresolved. CDR1 and CDR2 from the germline V gene are MDHEN and SYDVKM. V lost 1 base to trimming and J lost 14 bases, with 17 bases between them. The CDR3 is 13 amino acids. CDR3 region: CASSLSNSMARTF. The DNA of the CDR3 is TGTGCCAGCAGTTTATCCAACTCTATGGCTAGGACCTTC.

The chain couples TRBV2 to TRBJ1-2, with 8 bases lining up with TRBD1. The V gene end was trimmed by 9 bases and the J gene end by 8 bases; junction bases not matched to a gene: 8. CDR1 SNHLY and CDR2 FYNNEI come from the germline V gene. The CDR3 is 12 amino acids. The CDR3 DNA sequence: TGTGCCAGTCGGCAGGGGGCGTGGGGCTACACCTTC. It translates to CASRQGAWGYTF. Supplemented by reference TRBV2 and TRBJ1-2, the full variable domain reads EPEVTQTPSHQVTQMGQEVILRCVPISNHLYFYWYRQILGQKVEFLVSFYNNEISEKSEIFDDQFSVERPDGSNFTLKIRSTKLEDSAMYFCASRQGAWGYTFGSGTRLTVV.

The V and J genes are TRBV7-2 and TRBJ2-7, with TRBD2 matching 10 bases. V lost 2 bases to trimming and J lost 2 bases; unmatched junction nucleotides: 6. Germline CDR1 is SGHTA and CDR2 is FQGNSA. This CDR3 is 16 amino acids long. The CDR3 sequence is CASSLSALAGAYEQYF. Written as DNA, the CDR3 is TGTGCCAGCAGCTTATCGGCGCTAGCGGGGGCCTACGAGCAGTACTTC.

The rearrangement links TRBV5-1 to TRBJ2-2; D is unclear. The CDR3 consists of 13 residues. From germline, CDR1 is SGHRS and CDR2 YFSETQ. Trimming stripped 2 bases from V and 6 bases from J, with 8 bases between. This chain's CDR3 is CASSLNLAGELFF. The CDR3 coding sequence is TGCGCCAGCAGCTTAAATTTGGCCGGGGAGCTGTTTTTT.

This clone was recorded a few times. V gene TRBV15 combines with J gene TRBJ1-5; D is uncertain. Per germline, CDR1 LNHNV and CDR2 YYDKDF (reference sequence). The CDR3 is 15 residues long. V gave up 1 base and J gave up 3 bases, with 10 bases separating them. The CDR3 reads CATSRALLHNQPQHF. The CDR3 DNA reads as TGTGCCACCAGCAGAGCCTTATTACACAATCAGCCCCAGCATTTT.

This rearrangement joins TRBV6-1 to TRBJ2-3, with D tentatively TRBD2 (5 bases). V lost 2 bases and J 1 base, leaving 10 bases between the germline ends. CDR1 is MNHNS and CDR2 is SASEGT in the germline V gene. The length of the CDR3 is 15 residues. The CDR3 DNA follows: TGTGCCAGCAGTGAATTACGAGGGCGCACAGATACGCAGTATTTT. It codes for CASSELRGRTDTQYF.

As to this clone: A read error may account for a junction end that differs from germline. The CDR3 coding sequence is TGTGCCAGCAGGCCAACCGGGACAGGGGTCTTCTTC. Encoded protein: CASRPTGTGVFF. This sequence joins TRBV28 and TRBJ1-2; 10 bases agree with TRBD1. Germline assignment: CDR1 MDHEN and CDR2 SYDVKM. The CDR3 loop spans 12 amino acids.

Written as DNA, the CDR3 is TGTGCCAGTACAGCAGCCAAAAACATTCAGTACTTC. Translated, it gives CASTAAKNIQYF. The gene calls are TRBV28 and TRBJ2-4, with D unresolved. Germline V gene data show CDR1 as MDHEN and CDR2 as SYDVKM. Trimming cost V 9 bases and J 0 bases, with 6 bases left between them. This CDR3 spans 12 amino acids. Full variable domain (missing parts from reference TRBV28 and TRBJ2-4): DVKVTQSSRYLVKRTGEKVFLECVQDMDHENMFWYRQDPGLGLRLIYFSYDVKMKEKGDIPEGYSVSREKKERFSLILESASTNQTSMYLCASTAAKNIQYFGAGTRLSVL.

The J gene is TRBJ2-3, the V gene TRBV25-1; D is uncertain. In germline, CDR1 is MGHDK, CDR2 SYGVNS. The V end lost 0 bases, the J end lost 4 bases, and 17 bases lay between the germline ends. This CDR3 region has 17 residues. The CDR3: CASSEYLMGIRADTQYF. CDR3 coding DNA: TGTGCCAGCAGTGAATACCTTATGGGGATTAGGGCAGATACGCAGTATTTT.

The genes are TRBV7-9 and TRBJ2-7; maybe TRBD2 (7 bases). The CDR3 is 15 residues long. The V gene's germline CDR1 is SEHNR and CDR2 FQNEAQ (reference sequence). Trimming took 2 bases from V and 2 from J, leaving 13 bases between them. CDR3 coding DNA: TGTGCCAGCAGCTTATGGGAGGGGGGAACCTACGAGCAGTACTTC. Protein product: CASSLWEGGTYEQYF.

This CDR3 reads CASPSRYRTADTQYF. Here the CDR3 DNA reads TGTGCCAGCCCCAGTCGATACCGCACAGCAGATACGCAGTATTTT. The V call is TRBV19, the J call TRBJ2-3; D is uncertain. The germline gives CDR1 LNHDA, CDR2 SQIVND (reference sequence). CDR3 length equals 15 residues. V was clipped by 9 bases and J by 4 bases, with 20 bases between them.

The rearrangement joins TRBV4-1 to TRBJ1-2; no reliable D call. CDR1 and CDR2 (germline): MGHRA, YSYEKL. Trimming stripped 0 bases from V and 10 bases from J, with 12 bases between. The length of the CDR3 is 13 residues. CDR3 coding DNA: TGCGCCAGCAGCCAAGATTTACGGCCTTTCTACACCTTC. Translation: CASSQDLRPFYTF.